The clone carrying this T cell receptor (beta chain) was counted many times. The CDR3 has 16 residues. CDR1 is SNHLY, CDR2 FYNNEI, per germline. The ends lost 6 bases at V and 3 bases at J; junction bases unmatched: 10. Arm-PCR with iRepertoire HTBI primers amplified the CDR3 regions for these TCR beta libraries. TCRdb re-called the multiplex PCR reads with MiXCR, one entry per CDR3 protein. The profile shows 400,000 to 500,000 distinct CDR3 sequences, 20% to 25% of them singletons. Time point denoted: persistent/refractory GD, antithyroid drugs over 5 years with positive TRAb. The authors made the TCR library using RNA they extracted from PBMCs. The sample belongs to a study of regulatory T cells in long-lasting Graves disease.

The chain uses TRBV2 and TRBJ2-2; 7 bases agree with TRBD1. The clonotype originates from a female donor with Graves disease. The sequenced sample was peripheral blood mononuclear cells (PBMCs), obtained when the disease was refractory, from a patient treated with antithyroid drugs. For the CDR3, the DNA is TGTGCCAGCAGCCCTCAGGGGGTTTCGGACACCGGGGAGCTGTTTTTT. Translation gives CASSPQGVSDTGELFF. Full variable domain (rest looked up from reference TRBV2 and TRBJ2-2): EPEVTQTPSHQVTQMGQEVILRCVPISNHLYFYWYRQILGQKVEFLVSFYNNEISEKSEIFDDQFSVERPDGSNFTLKIRSTKLEDSAMYFCASSPQGVSDTGELFFGEGSRLTVL.